Reported below is one TCR beta chain. Its cognate antigen is unknown. This specimen comes from a study of T cell responses to AZD1222 COVID-19 vaccine. Overall study results and limits: Among the donors, most were white British and more were female, and clonal diversity was possibly underestimated. Spike-specific TCR repertoires showed rising breadth and depth after two AZD1222 doses.

TCRdb's table, derived via immunoSEQ multiplex PCR, lists solely in-frame clones and lacks some. The sample includes fewer than 65,000 clones, about 81% of them seen just once. The CDR3 contains 16 residues. V was clipped by 4 bases and J by 1 base, with 16 bases between them. CDR1 is MNHNS, CDR2 SASEGT, per germline. The source is an adult in good health. Source: peripheral blood, taken on day 0 of AZD1222 vaccination. The chain has TRBV6-1 and TRBJ1-2; weak D call: TRBD1 (6 bases). The CDR3 region is CASSAGRGRGNYGYTF. The CDR3 DNA reads TGTGCCAGCAGTGCCGGCAGGGGCAGGGGTAACTATGGCTACACCTTC.